The 8 T cell receptor beta chains presented below share a single source sample, sequenced in a study of blood T cell repertoires in COVID-19. Using immunoSEQ multiplex PCR, the repertoire was profiled, and TCRdb retains in-frame clones only, with some absent. The sample records about 73,000 clones, about 83% being singletons. Sequencing used peripheral blood. These receptors all stem from a woman in her sixties or seventies with acute or convalescent COVID-19.

V and J are TRBV7-3 and TRBJ1-1; D may be TRBD1 (5 bases). The length of the CDR3 is 14 residues. V lost 5 bases to trimming and J lost 1 base, with 11 bases between them. Germline V CDR1 and CDR2: SGHTA, FQGTGA. CDR3 DNA sequence: TGTGCCAGCAGCCTCCAGGGCTCGAACACTGAAGCTTTCTTT. Amino acids: CASSLQGSNTEAFF.

The chain couples TRBV10-2 to TRBJ2-3; 9 bases match TRBD2. J lost 7 bases, V lost 5 bases, and 10 bases had no gene match. CDR1 and CDR2 (germline): WSHSY, SAAADI. The CDR3 spans 15 residues. The CDR3 region is CASSYLAGAQNTQYF. The CDR3 DNA is TGCGCCAGCAGTTATTTAGCGGGGGCCCAAAATACGCAGTATTTT.

The CDR3 reads CASWVAAGTGELFF. CDR3 bases: TGTGCCAGTTGGGTCGCCGCGGGCACCGGGGAGCTGTTTTTT. The chain recombines TRBV19 with TRBJ2-2; tentatively, D is TRBD2 (5 bases). Trimming took off 8 bases at V and 4 bases at J, with 14 bases between the two ends. In germline, CDR1 is LNHDA, CDR2 SQIVND (reference sequence). The CDR3 runs 14 residues. Drawing the rest from reference TRBV19 and TRBJ2-2, the complete variable domain is DGGITQSPKYLFRKEGQNVTLSCEQNLNHDAMYWYRQDPGQGLRLIYYSQIVNDFQKGDIAEGYSVSREKKESFPLTVTSAQKNPTAFYLCASWVAAGTGELFFGEGSRLTVL.

This clone was picked up a small number of times. The chain couples TRBV10-1 to TRBJ1-1; D not resolved. V was cut by 3 bases and J by 2 bases, with 7 bases left in between. There are 13 residues in the CDR3. Germline values: CDR1 WNHNN, CDR2 SYGVQD (reference sequence). CDR3 amino acids: CASSEFFNTEAFF. CDR3 nucleotides: TGCGCCAGCAGTGAATTCTTTAACACTGAAGCTTTCTTT.

This clone was counted a few times. The J gene is TRBJ2-2, the V gene TRBV5-1; D is perhaps TRBD2 (6 bases). Germline values: CDR1 SGHRS, CDR2 YFSETQ. The CDR3 is 16 amino acids. Trimming stripped 4 bases from V and 3 bases from J, with 16 bases between. The CDR3 nucleotides are TGCGCCAGCAGCACTTACGTCGGGGGAGACACCGGGGAGCTGTTTTTT. Amino acids: CASSTYVGGDTGELFF.

The chain carries TRBV5-1 and TRBJ1-5; D is perhaps TRBD1 (6 bases). The CDR3 totals 15 residues. Trimming removed 2 bases from V and 4 bases from J, with 13 bases in between. The V gene's germline CDR1 is SGHRS and CDR2 YFSETQ. CDR3 sequence (DNA): TGCGCCAGCAGCTTCTTGCCAGGGGAAAATCAGCCCCAGCATTTT. It is translated as CASSFLPGENQPQHF.

This sequence joins TRBV6-5 and TRBJ1-3; no clear D. Between the trimmed V and J ends, which lost 3 bases and 1 base, there was a span of 10 bases. This CDR3 is built from 15 residues. The V gene's germline CDR1 is MNHEY and CDR2 SVGAGI. DNA for the CDR3: TGTGCCAGCAGTTATAAATCTCAGTCTGGAAACACCATATATTTT. Protein: CASSYKSQSGNTIYF.

The chain is built from TRBV24-1 and TRBJ1-2, with 7 bases identical to TRBD1. This CDR3 region has 14 residues. The V segment lost 3 bases and the J segment 4 bases; nucleotides outside the gene matches: 4. From germline, CDR1 is KGHDR and CDR2 SFDVKD. CDR3: CATSDTGVRYGYTF. CDR3 nucleotides: TGTGCCACCAGTGATACAGGGGTGCGCTATGGCTACACCTTC.